A selection of T cell receptor beta chains follows, all from one sample in a study of shared clonotypes between healthy human individuals. The protocol was immunoSEQ multiplex PCR, while the TCRdb copy is restricted to in-frame clones and leaves out a portion. The sample lists roughly 2.6 million clones; around nine tenths were seen once. Sequenced material: naive CD4+ T cells sorted from blood. The receptors shown here come from a man aged 18 to 29 in good health. CDR3s include the opening cysteine and the closing phenylalanine or tryptophan. D genes are given only for firm matches. Part of the rows lack a size; the others show once, few, many or a class for expanded clones.

clone_size: -; d_call: TRBD1; j_call: TRBJ1-2; v_call: TRBV2; cdr3_aa: CASRAAGTGYGYTF; cdr3_nt: TGTGCCAGCAGGGCGGCGGGGACAGGATATGGCTACACCTTC
clone_size: -; d_call: -; j_call: TRBJ2-7; v_call: TRBV6-5; cdr3_aa: CASSYSAGSSYEQYF; cdr3_nt: TGTGCCAGCAGTTACTCGGCAGGGAGCTCCTACGAGCAGTACTTC
clone_size: once; d_call: -; j_call: TRBJ1-5; v_call: TRBV19; cdr3_aa: CASTSDSYSNQPQHF; cdr3_nt: TGTGCCAGTACCTCCGACAGTTATAGCAATCAGCCCCAGCATTTT
clone_size: -; d_call: -; j_call: TRBJ2-2; v_call: TRBV19; cdr3_aa: CASSIGTTGELFF; cdr3_nt: TGTGCCAGTAGTATCGGGACTACCGGGGAGCTGTTTTTT
clone_size: -; d_call: -; j_call: TRBJ1-1; v_call: TRBV4-1; cdr3_aa: CASSQILTGGNTEAFF; cdr3_nt: TGCGCCAGCAGCCAGATCCTGACAGGAGGGAACACTGAAGCTTTCTTT
clone_size: -; d_call: -; j_call: TRBJ2-3; v_call: TRBV7-9; cdr3_aa: CASSLTGSTDTQYF; cdr3_nt: TGTGCCAGTTCATTGACAGGCAGCACAGATACGCAGTATTTT
clone_size: -; d_call: -; j_call: TRBJ1-2; v_call: TRBV6-1; cdr3_aa: CASSEISGGNYGYTF; cdr3_nt: TGTGCCAGCAGTGAAATTTCTGGGGGTAACTATGGCTACACCTTC
clone_size: -; d_call: -; j_call: TRBJ1-6; v_call: TRBV6-6; cdr3_aa: CASSESDKRLHF; cdr3_nt: TGTGCCAGCAGTGAGTCGGACAAGAGGCTCCACTTT
clone_size: -; d_call: -; j_call: TRBJ1-2; v_call: TRBV19; cdr3_aa: CASSTTPGKGGYTF; cdr3_nt: TGTGCCAGTAGTACAACTCCAGGTAAAGGAGGCTACACCTTC
clone_size: -; d_call: TRBD2; j_call: TRBJ2-3; v_call: TRBV18; cdr3_aa: CASSRVAGGSTDTQYF; cdr3_nt: TGTGCCAGCTCACGAGTTGCGGGGGGTAGCACAGATACGCAGTATTTT
clone_size: -; d_call: -; j_call: TRBJ1-1; v_call: TRBV7-9; cdr3_aa: CASSLGSGELGAFF; cdr3_nt: TGTGCCAGCAGCTTGGGTTCGGGGGAGCTGGGCGCTTTCTTT
clone_size: -; d_call: -; j_call: TRBJ1-1; v_call: TRBV27; cdr3_aa: CATWKNTEAFF; cdr3_nt: TGTGCCACCTGGAAGAACACTGAAGCTTTCTTT
clone_size: -; d_call: -; j_call: TRBJ2-5; v_call: TRBV30; cdr3_aa: CAWGYGGETQYF; cdr3_nt: TGTGCCTGGGGGTACGGGGGAGAGACCCAGTACTTC
clone_size: -; d_call: -; j_call: TRBJ2-1; v_call: TRBV18; cdr3_aa: CASSNIRSSYNEQFF; cdr3_nt: TGTGCCAGCTCGAACATCAGGAGCTCCTACAATGAGCAGTTCTTC
clone_size: -; d_call: -; j_call: TRBJ2-7; v_call: TRBV11-2; cdr3_aa: CASSFPATYEQYF; cdr3_nt: TGTGCCAGCAGCTTTCCGGCCACCTACGAGCAGTACTTC
clone_size: -; d_call: -; j_call: TRBJ2-7; v_call: TRBV19; cdr3_aa: CASSAPGHLAGQQYF; cdr3_nt: TGTGCCAGTAGTGCCCCGGGACACCTCGCGGGTCAGCAGTACTTC
clone_size: once; d_call: -; j_call: TRBJ2-2; v_call: TRBV19; cdr3_aa: CASSTPTGANTGELFF; cdr3_nt: TGTGCCAGTAGTACCCCGACAGGAGCGAACACCGGGGAGCTGTTTTTT
clone_size: -; d_call: TRBD1; j_call: TRBJ1-4; v_call: TRBV28; cdr3_aa: CASKGQGWEKLFF; cdr3_nt: TGTGCCAGCAAGGGACAGGGTTGGGAAAAACTGTTTTTT
clone_size: -; d_call: TRBD1; j_call: TRBJ2-1; v_call: TRBV6-1; cdr3_aa: CASRPQGTGVDEQFF; cdr3_nt: TGTGCCAGCCGTCCACAAGGGACAGGGGTCGACGAGCAGTTCTTC
clone_size: -; d_call: -; j_call: TRBJ1-6; v_call: TRBV18; cdr3_aa: CASSEGVNSPLHF; cdr3_nt: TGTGCCAGCTCAGAAGGGGTCAATTCACCCCTCCACTTT
clone_size: once; d_call: -; j_call: TRBJ1-5; v_call: TRBV2; cdr3_aa: CASKGVGEITGNQPQHF; cdr3_nt: TGTGCCAGCAAGGGGGTAGGGGAAATTACTGGCAATCAGCCCCAGCATTTT
clone_size: -; d_call: TRBD1; j_call: TRBJ2-5; v_call: TRBV5-1; cdr3_aa: CASSSLQGFQETQYF; cdr3_nt: TGCGCCAGCAGCTCCCTACAGGGGTTTCAAGAGACCCAGTACTTC
clone_size: -; d_call: TRBD2; j_call: TRBJ2-1; v_call: TRBV2; cdr3_aa: CASSEERTSGINEQFF; cdr3_nt: TGTGCCAGCAGTGAAGAACGGACTAGCGGGATCAATGAGCAGTTCTTC
clone_size: -; d_call: TRBD1; j_call: TRBJ2-7; v_call: TRBV19; cdr3_aa: CASAGTGAYEQYF; cdr3_nt: TGTGCCAGTGCCGGGACAGGAGCCTACGAGCAGTACTTC
clone_size: -; d_call: -; j_call: TRBJ2-5; v_call: TRBV5-8; cdr3_aa: CASRGTPDREETQYF; cdr3_nt: TGTGCCAGCAGAGGGACACCAGACCGGGAAGAGACCCAGTACTTC
clone_size: -; d_call: -; j_call: TRBJ2-6; v_call: TRBV23-1; cdr3_aa: CASSQSTEDWTADSSGANVLTF; cdr3_nt: TGCGCCAGCAGTCAATCGACCGAGGATTGGACAGCTGATTCCTCTGGGGCCAACGTCCTGACTTTC
clone_size: -; d_call: -; j_call: TRBJ1-2; v_call: TRBV7-9; cdr3_aa: CASSLVGSLYGYTF; cdr3_nt: TGTGCCAGCAGCTTAGTGGGCAGTTTATATGGCTACACCTTC
clone_size: once; d_call: -; j_call: TRBJ2-4; v_call: TRBV15; cdr3_aa: CATSRDFGPNKNIQYF; cdr3_nt: TGTGCCACCAGCAGAGATTTCGGGCCGAATAAAAACATTCAGTACTTC
clone_size: -; d_call: -; j_call: TRBJ1-1; v_call: TRBV18; cdr3_aa: CASSPLGDTEAFF; cdr3_nt: TGTGCCAGCTCACCACTGGGAGACACTGAAGCTTTCTTT
clone_size: few; d_call: -; j_call: TRBJ2-2; v_call: TRBV6-5; cdr3_aa: CASSYRVGELFF; cdr3_nt: TGTGCCAGCAGTTACAGGGTCGGGGAGCTGTTTTTT
clone_size: -; d_call: -; j_call: TRBJ2-1; v_call: TRBV10-3; cdr3_aa: CAISESGQSYNEQFF; cdr3_nt: TGTGCCATCAGTGAGAGCGGGCAGAGCTACAATGAGCAGTTCTTC
clone_size: -; d_call: -; j_call: TRBJ2-3; v_call: TRBV5-1; cdr3_aa: CASSLVGSTSTDTQYF; cdr3_nt: TGCGCCAGCAGCTTGGTGGGGTCTACTAGCACAGATACGCAGTATTTT
clone_size: few; d_call: -; j_call: TRBJ2-5; v_call: TRBV4-3; cdr3_aa: CASSQDMEGGGTQYF; cdr3_nt: TGCGCCAGCAGCCAAGATATGGAGGGCGGTGGGACCCAGTACTTC
clone_size: -; d_call: -; j_call: TRBJ1-1; v_call: TRBV5-1; cdr3_aa: CASSLGSGEAFF; cdr3_nt: TGCGCCAGCAGCTTGGGTTCGGGCGAAGCTTTCTTT
clone_size: -; d_call: TRBD2; j_call: TRBJ2-1; v_call: TRBV6-1; cdr3_aa: CASSELAGGLYNEQFF; cdr3_nt: TGTGCCAGCAGTGAATTGGCGGGGGGGCTCTACAATGAGCAGTTCTTC
clone_size: -; d_call: TRBD2; j_call: TRBJ2-7; v_call: TRBV11-2; cdr3_aa: CASSLDRLAGVHEQYF; cdr3_nt: TGTGCCAGCAGCTTAGATCGCCTAGCGGGAGTCCACGAGCAGTACTTC
clone_size: -; d_call: -; j_call: TRBJ2-3; v_call: TRBV10-3; cdr3_aa: CAISESNRGTDTQYF; cdr3_nt: TGTGCCATCAGTGAGTCGAACAGGGGCACAGATACGCAGTATTTT
clone_size: -; d_call: TRBD1; j_call: TRBJ1-6; v_call: TRBV19; cdr3_aa: CASTRGTVQLNNSPLHF; cdr3_nt: TGTGCCAGTACCCGAGGGACAGTCCAGCTTAATAATTCACCCCTCCACTTT
clone_size: -; d_call: -; j_call: TRBJ1-4; v_call: TRBV6-5; cdr3_aa: CASSQRGQRGEKLFF; cdr3_nt: TGTGCCAGCAGCCAACGGGGGCAAAGAGGCGAAAAACTGTTTTTT
clone_size: -; d_call: -; j_call: TRBJ1-1; v_call: TRBV11-2; cdr3_aa: CASSFGRGSTEAFF; cdr3_nt: TGTGCCAGCAGCTTCGGGCGAGGGAGCACTGAAGCTTTCTTT
clone_size: -; d_call: -; j_call: TRBJ1-1; v_call: TRBV6-6; cdr3_aa: CASSYPGLVNTEAFF; cdr3_nt: TGTGCCAGCAGTTACCCGGGACTGGTGAACACTGAAGCTTTCTTT
clone_size: once; d_call: TRBD1; j_call: TRBJ1-1; v_call: TRBV10-3; cdr3_aa: CAISEWDRNTEAFF; cdr3_nt: TGTGCCATCAGTGAGTGGGACAGGAACACTGAAGCTTTCTTT
clone_size: -; d_call: TRBD2; j_call: TRBJ2-7; v_call: TRBV10-2; cdr3_aa: CASRAQAGAYEQYF; cdr3_nt: TGCGCCAGCAGAGCCCAAGCGGGAGCCTACGAGCAGTACTTC
clone_size: -; d_call: -; j_call: TRBJ1-2; v_call: TRBV19; cdr3_aa: CASSIGGAQRGYTF; cdr3_nt: TGTGCCAGTAGTATAGGAGGGGCACAACGGGGCTACACCTTC
clone_size: -; d_call: TRBD2; j_call: TRBJ2-1; v_call: TRBV10-3; cdr3_aa: CAISESTSGTEQFF; cdr3_nt: TGTGCCATCAGTGAGAGCACTAGCGGGACTGAGCAGTTCTTC
clone_size: -; d_call: TRBD1; j_call: TRBJ2-1; v_call: TRBV18; cdr3_aa: CASSPTGTGSYNEQFF; cdr3_nt: TGTGCCAGCTCACCCACCGGGACAGGTAGCTACAATGAGCAGTTCTTC
clone_size: -; d_call: TRBD2; j_call: TRBJ2-7; v_call: TRBV7-9; cdr3_aa: CASSLWASGGEQYF; cdr3_nt: TGTGCCAGCAGCTTATGGGCTAGCGGGGGCGAGCAGTACTTC
clone_size: -; d_call: -; j_call: TRBJ1-4; v_call: TRBV30; cdr3_aa: CAWSTGKSEKLFF; cdr3_nt: TGTGCCTGGAGTACAGGGAAGAGTGAAAAACTGTTTTTT
clone_size: -; d_call: -; j_call: TRBJ2-3; v_call: TRBV9; cdr3_aa: CASSVVDAYTDTQYF; cdr3_nt: TGTGCCAGCAGCGTAGTGGATGCATACACAGATACGCAGTATTTT
clone_size: -; d_call: -; j_call: TRBJ2-2; v_call: TRBV2; cdr3_aa: CASNPETGELFF; cdr3_nt: TGTGCCAGCAACCCCGAAACCGGGGAGCTGTTTTTT
clone_size: -; d_call: TRBD1; j_call: TRBJ2-1; v_call: TRBV7-9; cdr3_aa: CASSQRTGSSSYNEQFF; cdr3_nt: TGTGCCAGCAGCCAGAGGACAGGCTCAAGCTCCTACAATGAGCAGTTCTTC
clone_size: few; d_call: -; j_call: TRBJ1-1; v_call: TRBV5-1; cdr3_aa: CASSLTDGLNTEAFF; cdr3_nt: TGCGCCAGCAGCTTAACGGACGGATTGAACACTGAAGCTTTCTTT
clone_size: -; d_call: TRBD1; j_call: TRBJ1-1; v_call: TRBV9; cdr3_aa: CASSVVPPDRGYTEAFF; cdr3_nt: TGTGCCAGCAGCGTAGTCCCACCGGACAGGGGTTACACTGAAGCTTTCTTT
clone_size: -; d_call: -; j_call: TRBJ2-7; v_call: TRBV19; cdr3_aa: CASSLGGSYEQYF; cdr3_nt: TGTGCCAGTAGTCTCGGAGGATCCTACGAGCAGTACTTC
clone_size: -; d_call: TRBD2; j_call: TRBJ2-7; v_call: TRBV11-2; cdr3_aa: CASSPQRGTNEQYF; cdr3_nt: TGTGCCAGCAGCCCTCAGCGGGGGACCAACGAGCAGTACTTC
clone_size: -; d_call: -; j_call: TRBJ1-2; v_call: TRBV5-1; cdr3_aa: CASSAEQVGYTF; cdr3_nt: TGCGCCAGCAGTGCCGAGCAGGTTGGCTACACCTTC
clone_size: -; d_call: TRBD1; j_call: TRBJ1-3; v_call: TRBV15; cdr3_aa: CATSGQGDPGNTIYF; cdr3_nt: TGTGCCACCAGCGGTCAGGGGGACCCTGGAAACACCATATATTTT